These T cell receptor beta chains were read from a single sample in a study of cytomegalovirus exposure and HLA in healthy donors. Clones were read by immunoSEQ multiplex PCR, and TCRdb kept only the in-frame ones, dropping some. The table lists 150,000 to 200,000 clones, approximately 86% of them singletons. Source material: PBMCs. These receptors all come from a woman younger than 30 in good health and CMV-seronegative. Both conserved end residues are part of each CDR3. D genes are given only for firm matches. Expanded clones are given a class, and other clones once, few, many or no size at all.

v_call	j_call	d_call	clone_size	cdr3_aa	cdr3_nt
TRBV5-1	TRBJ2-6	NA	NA	CASSLGGGSGANVLTF	TGCGCCAGCAGCTTGGGAGGTGGCTCTGGGGCCAACGTCCTGACTTTC
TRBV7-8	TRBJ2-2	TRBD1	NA	CASSSRRGVGQGRTGELFF	TGTGCCAGCAGCTCACGGAGGGGAGTTGGACAGGGTAGGACCGGGGAGCTGTTTTTT
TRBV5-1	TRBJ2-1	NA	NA	CASSAGPLNNEQFF	TGCGCCAGCAGCGCGGGACCCCTGAACAATGAGCAGTTCTTC
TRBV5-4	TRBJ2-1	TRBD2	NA	CASSISGRAGNEQFF	TGTGCCAGCAGCATTAGCGGGAGGGCAGGGAATGAGCAGTTCTTC
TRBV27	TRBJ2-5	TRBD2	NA	CASRRLAEETQYF	TGTGCCAGCAGGCGACTAGCGGAAGAGACCCAGTACTTC
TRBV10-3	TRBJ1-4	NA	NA	CATAAGESEKLFF	TGTGCCACCGCCGCAGGGGAGAGCGAAAAACTGTTTTTT
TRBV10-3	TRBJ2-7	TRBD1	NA	CAIRDTGTVYEQYF	TGTGCCATCAGAGATACCGGGACAGTCTACGAGCAGTACTTC
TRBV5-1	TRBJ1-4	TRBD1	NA	CASSRTGEAGEKLFF	TGCGCCAGCAGCCGTACAGGGGAGGCGGGTGAAAAACTGTTTTTT
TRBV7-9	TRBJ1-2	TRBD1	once	CASSLEWGQNYGYTF	TGTGCCAGCAGCTTAGAGTGGGGACAGAACTATGGCTACACCTTC
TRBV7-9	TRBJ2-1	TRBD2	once	CASSLGSGSAGNEQFF	TGTGCCAGCAGCTTAGGGAGCGGGAGCGCCGGAAATGAGCAGTTCTTC
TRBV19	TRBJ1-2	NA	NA	CASSVSPLAGGYTF	TGTGCCAGTAGTGTCAGCCCCTTAGCCGGAGGCTACACCTTC
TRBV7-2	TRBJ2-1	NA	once	CAIGELNEQFF	TGTGCCATCGGAGAGTTAAATGAGCAGTTCTTC
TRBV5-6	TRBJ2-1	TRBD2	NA	CASSLTSGSSGGNEQFF	TGTGCCAGCAGCTTGACTAGCGGGAGCTCGGGGGGGAATGAGCAGTTCTTC
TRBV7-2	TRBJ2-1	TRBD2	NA	CASSWSGAYNEQFF	TGTGCCAGCAGCTGGAGCGGGGCCTACAATGAGCAGTTCTTC
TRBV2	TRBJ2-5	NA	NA	CASRGPQETQYF	TGTGCCAGCAGGGGGCCGCAAGAGACCCAGTACTTC
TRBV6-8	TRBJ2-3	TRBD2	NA	CASIPGTSGRGTDTQYF	TGTGCCAGTATACCCGGGACTAGCGGGAGGGGCACAGATACGCAGTATTTT
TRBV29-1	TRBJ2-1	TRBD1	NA	CSVEGTGGSYNEQFF	TGCAGCGTTGAGGGGACAGGGGGCTCCTACAATGAGCAGTTCTTC
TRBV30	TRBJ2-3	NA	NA	CAWSIDPSDTQYF	TGTGCCTGGAGTATAGATCCGTCAGATACGCAGTATTTT
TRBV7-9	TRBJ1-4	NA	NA	CASSLYPVNEKLFF	TGTGCCAGCAGCTTATATCCGGTTAATGAAAAACTGTTTTTT
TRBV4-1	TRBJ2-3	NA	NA	CASSQERGTDTQYF	TGCGCCAGCAGCCAAGAACGGGGAACAGATACGCAGTATTTT
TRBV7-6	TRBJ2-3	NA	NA	CASSLDGWDTQYF	TGTGCCAGCAGCTTAGACGGGTGGGATACGCAGTATTTT
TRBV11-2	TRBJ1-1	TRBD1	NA	CASSFWTGATEAFF	TGTGCCAGCAGCTTTTGGACAGGGGCCACTGAAGCTTTCTTT
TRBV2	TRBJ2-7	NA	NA	CASSEAQGQSYEQYF	TGTGCCAGCAGTGAAGCGCAAGGACAGAGCTACGAGCAGTACTTC
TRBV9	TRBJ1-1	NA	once	CASSAGRLNTEAFF	TGTGCCAGCAGCGCTGGGCGATTGAACACTGAAGCTTTCTTT
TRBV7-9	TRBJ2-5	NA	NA	CASSLDSQETQYF	TGTGCCAGCAGCTTAGACAGTCAAGAGACCCAGTACTTC
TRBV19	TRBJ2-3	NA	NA	CASSIGGAGTDTQYF	TGTGCCAGTAGTATTGGGGGCGCCGGCACAGATACGCAGTATTTT
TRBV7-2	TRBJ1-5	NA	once	CASSLVGGQPQNF	TGTGCCAGCAGCTTAGTAGGGGGTCAGCCCCAGAATTTT
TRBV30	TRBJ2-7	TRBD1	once	CAWSSRTGTVSGYEQYF	TGTGCCTGGAGTTCGAGGACAGGGACCGTGTCGGGCTACGAGCAGTACTTC
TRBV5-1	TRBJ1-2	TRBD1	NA	CASSLSGGYGYTF	TGCGCCAGCAGCTTGTCAGGGGGGTATGGCTACACCTTC
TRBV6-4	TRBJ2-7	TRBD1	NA	CASSEPGTGDYEQYF	TGTGCCAGCAGTGAGCCCGGGACAGGAGACTACGAGCAGTACTTC
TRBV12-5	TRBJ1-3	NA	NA	CASGLRLSGGRISGNTIYF	TGTGCTAGTGGTTTGCGTCTCAGCGGGGGGCGGATCTCTGGAAACACCATATATTTT
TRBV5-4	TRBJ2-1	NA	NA	CASSFDPATYNEQFF	TGTGCCAGCAGCTTCGATCCAGCGACCTACAATGAGCAGTTCTTC
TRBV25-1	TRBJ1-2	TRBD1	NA	CASRRTGPDYGYTF	TGTGCCAGCAGACGGACAGGCCCAGACTATGGCTACACCTTC
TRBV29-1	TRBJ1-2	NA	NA	CSVTQSGYTF	TGCAGCGTCACGCAGTCTGGCTACACCTTC
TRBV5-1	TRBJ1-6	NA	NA	CASSSPRSNSPLHF	TGCGCCAGCAGCTCTCCCCGGAGCAATTCACCCCTCCACTTT
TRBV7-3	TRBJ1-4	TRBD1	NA	CASSLRDRANEKLFF	TGTGCCAGCAGCCTCCGGGACAGGGCTAATGAAAAACTGTTTTTT
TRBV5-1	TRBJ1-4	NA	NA	CASSLAMGAPSTNEKLFF	TGCGCCAGCAGCTTGGCCATGGGGGCTCCATCAACTAATGAAAAACTGTTTTTT
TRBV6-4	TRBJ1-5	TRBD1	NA	CASSPTGGNQPQHF	TGTGCCAGCAGCCCCACAGGGGGCAATCAGCCCCAGCATTTT
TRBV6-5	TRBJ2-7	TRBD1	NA	CASSYSRQGAVYEQYF	TGTGCCAGCAGTTACTCTAGGCAGGGGGCTGTGTACGAGCAGTACTTC
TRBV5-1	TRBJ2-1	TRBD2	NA	CASSSAGGYNEQFF	TGCGCCAGCAGCTCAGCGGGAGGTTACAATGAGCAGTTCTTC
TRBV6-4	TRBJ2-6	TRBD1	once	CASSGDSASGANVLTF	TGTGCCAGCAGTGGGGACAGTGCCTCTGGGGCCAACGTCCTGACTTTC